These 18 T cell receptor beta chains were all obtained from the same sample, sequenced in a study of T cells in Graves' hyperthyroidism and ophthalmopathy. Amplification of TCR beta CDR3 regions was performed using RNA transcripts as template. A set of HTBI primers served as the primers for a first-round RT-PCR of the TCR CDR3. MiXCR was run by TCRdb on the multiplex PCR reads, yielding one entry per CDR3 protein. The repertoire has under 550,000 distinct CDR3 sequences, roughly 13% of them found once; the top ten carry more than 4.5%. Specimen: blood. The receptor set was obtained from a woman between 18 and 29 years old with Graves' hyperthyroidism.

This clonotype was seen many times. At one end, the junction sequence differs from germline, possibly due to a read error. CDR3 loop: CASSQGGTGSHNEQFF. As DNA, the CDR3 is TGTGCCAGCAGCCAAGGAGGGACAGGCTCCCACAATGAGCAGTTCTTC. The chain joins TRBV3-1 to TRBJ2-1; TRBD1 agrees at 8 bases. CDR3 length: 16 residues. Germline-derived CDR1 and CDR2 are LGHDT and YNNKEL (reference sequence).

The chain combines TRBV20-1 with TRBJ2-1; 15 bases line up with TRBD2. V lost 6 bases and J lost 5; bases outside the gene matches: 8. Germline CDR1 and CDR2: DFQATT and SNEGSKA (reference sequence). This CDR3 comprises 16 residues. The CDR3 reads CSALGLAGGPNNEQFF. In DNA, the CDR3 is TGCAGTGCCCTCGGACTAGCGGGAGGGCCGAACAATGAGCAGTTCTTC.

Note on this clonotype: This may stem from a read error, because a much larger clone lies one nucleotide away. The CDR3 DNA reads TGTGCCAGCAGCGAAGATCCCCTAGCTGGGGAGCAGTACTTC. Translated: CASSEDPLAGEQYF. This chain uses TRBV4-2 with TRBJ2-7, with a possible D match to TRBD2 (5 bases). The germline CDR1 and CDR2 sequences are LGHNA and YNFKEQ. The CDR3 runs to 14 residues.

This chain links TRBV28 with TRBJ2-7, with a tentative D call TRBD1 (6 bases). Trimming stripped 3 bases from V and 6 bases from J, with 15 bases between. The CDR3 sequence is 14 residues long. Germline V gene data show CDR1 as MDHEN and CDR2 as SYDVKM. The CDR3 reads CASSFVDSRLEQYF. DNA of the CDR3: TGTGCCAGCAGTTTTGTGGACAGCCGGCTCGAGCAGTACTTC.

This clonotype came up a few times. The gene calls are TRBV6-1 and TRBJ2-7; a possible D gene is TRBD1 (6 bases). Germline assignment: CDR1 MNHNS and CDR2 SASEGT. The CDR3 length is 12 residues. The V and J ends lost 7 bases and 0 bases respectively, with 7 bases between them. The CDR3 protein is CASTGVSYEQYF. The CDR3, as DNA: TGTGCCAGCACAGGGGTCTCCTACGAGCAGTACTTC.

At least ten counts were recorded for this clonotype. CDR3 region: CASSQDWSGEGVETQYF. CDR3 DNA: TGTGCCAGCAGCCAAGATTGGTCAGGGGAAGGGGTGGAGACCCAGTACTTC. The gene calls are TRBV3-1 and TRBJ2-5; D possibly corresponds to TRBD1 (6 bases). V was cut by 0 bases and J by 5 bases, with 19 bases left in between. The CDR3 is 17 residues long. The germline CDR1 and CDR2 sequences are LGHDT and YNNKEL (reference sequence).

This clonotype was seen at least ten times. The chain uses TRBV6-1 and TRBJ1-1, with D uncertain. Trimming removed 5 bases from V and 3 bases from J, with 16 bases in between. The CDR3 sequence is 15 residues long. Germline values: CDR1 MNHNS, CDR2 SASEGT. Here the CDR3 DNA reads TGTGCCAGCAGTCCTAAGAGCTCAGGACACACTGAAGCTTTCTTT. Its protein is CASSPKSSGHTEAFF.

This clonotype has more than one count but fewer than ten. This CDR3 reads CASSVVGSGANVLTF. The DNA for the CDR3 is TGTGCCAGCAGCGTAGTGGGGTCTGGGGCCAACGTCCTGACTTTC. The chain employs TRBV9 and TRBJ2-6; D is unresolved. The length of the CDR3 is 15 residues. V was pared by 0 bases and J by 1 base, with 5 bases between. Germline CDR1 SGDLS, CDR2 YYNGEE. Complete variable domain (other parts from reference TRBV9 and TRBJ2-6): DSGVTQTPKHLITATGQRVTLRCSPRSGDLSVYWYQQSLDQGLQFLIQYYNGEERAKGNILERFSAQQFPDLHSELNLSSLELGDSALYFCASSVVGSGANVLTFGAGSRLTVL.

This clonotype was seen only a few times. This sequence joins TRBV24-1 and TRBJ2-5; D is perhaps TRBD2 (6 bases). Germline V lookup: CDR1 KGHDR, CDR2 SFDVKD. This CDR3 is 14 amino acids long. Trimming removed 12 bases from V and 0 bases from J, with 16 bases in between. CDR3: CAAQLGLNQETQYF. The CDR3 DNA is TGTGCCGCGCAACTAGGACTAAACCAAGAGACCCAGTACTTC.

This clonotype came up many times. CDR3 protein: CASSSHQMQGTEAFF. DNA for the CDR3: TGTGCCAGCAGTTCTCACCAAATGCAGGGGACTGAAGCTTTCTTT. This rearrangement joins TRBV6-2 or TRBV6-3 to TRBJ1-1, with a tentative D call TRBD1 (6 bases). This CDR3 contains 15 residues. Trimming stripped 4 bases from V and 5 bases from J, with 17 bases between. In germline, CDR1 is MNHEY, CDR2 SVGEGT.

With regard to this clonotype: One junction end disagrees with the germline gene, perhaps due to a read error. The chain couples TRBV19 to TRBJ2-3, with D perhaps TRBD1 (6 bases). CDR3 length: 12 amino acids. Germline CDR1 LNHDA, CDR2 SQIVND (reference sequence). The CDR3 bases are TGTGCCAGTAGTATGAGGACAGATACGCGGTATTTT. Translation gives CASSMRTDTRYF.

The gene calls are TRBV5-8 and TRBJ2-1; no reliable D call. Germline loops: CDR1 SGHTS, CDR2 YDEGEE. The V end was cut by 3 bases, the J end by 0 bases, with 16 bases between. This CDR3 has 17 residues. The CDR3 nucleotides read TGTGCCAGCAGCTCCTCGCCAGCGATGAGCTCCTACAATGAGCAGTTCTTC. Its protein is CASSSSPAMSSYNEQFF.

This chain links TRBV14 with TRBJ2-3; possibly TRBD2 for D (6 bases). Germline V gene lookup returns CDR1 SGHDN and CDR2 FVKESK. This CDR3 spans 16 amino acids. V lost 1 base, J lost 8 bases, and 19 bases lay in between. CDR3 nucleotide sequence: TGTGCCAGCAGCCAAGTAGGGGACTCCGCTCGTAGTACGCAGTATTTT. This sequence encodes CASSQVGDSARSTQYF.

CDR3 DNA: TGTGCCAGCACCCCACTTCGGCGGGAGGGCAATGAGCAGTTCTTC. Amino acid sequence: CASTPLRREGNEQFF. The chain combines TRBV7-8 with TRBJ2-1; TRBD2 matches at 9 bases. From germline, CDR1 is SGHVS and CDR2 FQNEAQ. J gave up 6 bases and V 7 bases, and 10 bases lay outside the gene matches. This CDR3 is built from 15 residues.

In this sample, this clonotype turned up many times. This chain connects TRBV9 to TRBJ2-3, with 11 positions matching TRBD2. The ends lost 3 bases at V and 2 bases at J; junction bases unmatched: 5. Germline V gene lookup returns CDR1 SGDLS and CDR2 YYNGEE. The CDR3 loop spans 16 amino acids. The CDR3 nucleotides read TGTGCCAGCAGCGCTCTAGCGGGAGGAAACACAGATACGCAGTATTTT. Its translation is CASSALAGGNTDTQYF. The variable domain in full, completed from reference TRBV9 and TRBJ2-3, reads DSGVTQTPKHLITATGQRVTLRCSPRSGDLSVYWYQQSLDQGLQFLIQYYNGEERAKGNILERFSAQQFPDLHSELNLSSLELGDSALYFCASSALAGGNTDTQYFGPGTRLTVL.

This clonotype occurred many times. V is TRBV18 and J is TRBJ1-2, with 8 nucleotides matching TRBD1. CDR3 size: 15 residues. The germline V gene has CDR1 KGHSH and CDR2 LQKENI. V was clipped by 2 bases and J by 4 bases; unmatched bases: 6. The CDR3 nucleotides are TGTGCCAGCTCACCATCAGGGGGCGGCGGCTATGGCTACACCTTC. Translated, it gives CASSPSGGGGYGYTF.

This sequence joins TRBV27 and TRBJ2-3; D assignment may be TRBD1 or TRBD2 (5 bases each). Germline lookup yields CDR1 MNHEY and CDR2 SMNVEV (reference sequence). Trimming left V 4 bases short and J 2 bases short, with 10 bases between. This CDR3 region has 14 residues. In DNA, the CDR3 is TGTGCCAGCAGTTCGGGACCAAACACAGATACGCAGTATTTT. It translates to CASSSGPNTDTQYF.

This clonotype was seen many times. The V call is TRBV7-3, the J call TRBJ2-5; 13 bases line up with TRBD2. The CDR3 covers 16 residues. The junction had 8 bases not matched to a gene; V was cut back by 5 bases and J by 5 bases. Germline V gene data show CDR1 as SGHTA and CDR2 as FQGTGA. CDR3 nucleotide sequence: TGTGCCAGCAGCCCTGGACTAGCGGGAGTCGCTGAGACCCAGTACTTC. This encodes CASSPGLAGVAETQYF.